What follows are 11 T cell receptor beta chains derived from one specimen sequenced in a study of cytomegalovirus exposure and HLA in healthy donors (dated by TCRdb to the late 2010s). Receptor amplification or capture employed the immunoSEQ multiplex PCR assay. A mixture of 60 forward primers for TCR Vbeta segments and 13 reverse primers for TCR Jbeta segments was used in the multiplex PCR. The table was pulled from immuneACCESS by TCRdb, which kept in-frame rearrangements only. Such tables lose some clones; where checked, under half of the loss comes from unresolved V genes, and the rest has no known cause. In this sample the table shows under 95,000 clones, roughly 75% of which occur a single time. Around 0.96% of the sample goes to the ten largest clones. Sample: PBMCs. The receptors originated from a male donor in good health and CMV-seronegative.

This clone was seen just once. The CDR3 here is CASSYAGFGGEQYF. CDR3 DNA sequence: TGTGCCAGCAGTTACGCCGGGTTCGGGGGCGAGCAGTACTTC. The chain has TRBV6-5 and TRBJ2-7; possible D gene TRBD2, 6 bases. Germline V CDR1 and CDR2: MNHEY, SVGAGI. The CDR3 is made up of 14 amino acids. V was clipped by 2 bases and J by 6 bases, with 14 bases between them.

The CDR3 region is CASSLSSQKASTEAFF. The CDR3 DNA is TGTGCCAGCAGTTTATCTTCCCAGAAGGCTAGCACTGAAGCTTTCTTT. The V gene is TRBV28, the J gene TRBJ1-1; the D is unclear. Deletions cut 1 base from V and 4 bases from J, with 16 bases between. Germline CDR1 and CDR2: MDHEN and SYDVKM. This CDR3 region has 16 residues.

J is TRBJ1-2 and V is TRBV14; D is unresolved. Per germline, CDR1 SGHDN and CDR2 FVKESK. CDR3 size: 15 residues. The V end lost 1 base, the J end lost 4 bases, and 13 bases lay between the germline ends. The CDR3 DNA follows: TGTGCCAGCAGCCAAGTCTGGGGAGAAGGCTATGGCTACACCTTC. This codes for CASSQVWGEGYGYTF.

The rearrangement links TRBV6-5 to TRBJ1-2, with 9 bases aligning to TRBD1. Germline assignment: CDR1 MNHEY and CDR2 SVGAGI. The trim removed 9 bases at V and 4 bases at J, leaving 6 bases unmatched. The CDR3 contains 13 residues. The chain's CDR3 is CARKGQGLYGYTF. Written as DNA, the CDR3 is TGTGCCAGGAAGGGACAGGGCCTCTATGGCTACACCTTC.

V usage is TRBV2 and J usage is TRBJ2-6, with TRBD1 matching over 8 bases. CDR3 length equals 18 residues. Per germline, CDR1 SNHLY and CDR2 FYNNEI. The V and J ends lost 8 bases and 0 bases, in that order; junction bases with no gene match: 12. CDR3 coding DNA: TGTGCCAGCGCGGGCTACCCAGGGGGCATCTCTGGGGCCAACGTCCTGACTTTC. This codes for CASAGYPGGISGANVLTF.

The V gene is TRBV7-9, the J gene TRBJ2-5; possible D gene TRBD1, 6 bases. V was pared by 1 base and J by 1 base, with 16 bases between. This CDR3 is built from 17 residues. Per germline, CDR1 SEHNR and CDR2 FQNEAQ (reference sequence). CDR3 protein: CASSLGHVDRPQETQYF. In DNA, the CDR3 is TGTGCCAGCAGCTTAGGCCATGTAGACAGGCCCCAAGAGACCCAGTACTTC.

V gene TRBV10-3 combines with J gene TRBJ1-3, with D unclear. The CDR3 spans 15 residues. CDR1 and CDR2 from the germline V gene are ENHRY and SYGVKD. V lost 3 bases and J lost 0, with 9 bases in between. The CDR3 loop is CAISDVESSGNTIYF. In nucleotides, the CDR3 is TGTGCCATCAGTGACGTTGAGAGCTCTGGAAACACCATATATTTT.

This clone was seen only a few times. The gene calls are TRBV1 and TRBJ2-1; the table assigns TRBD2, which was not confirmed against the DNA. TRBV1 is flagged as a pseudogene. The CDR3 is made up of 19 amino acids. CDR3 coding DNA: TGCACCAGCAGCCAAGATTTTTCTAGCGGGAGTTTTTCCTACAATGAGCAGTTCTTC. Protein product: CTSSQDFSSGSFSYNEQFF.

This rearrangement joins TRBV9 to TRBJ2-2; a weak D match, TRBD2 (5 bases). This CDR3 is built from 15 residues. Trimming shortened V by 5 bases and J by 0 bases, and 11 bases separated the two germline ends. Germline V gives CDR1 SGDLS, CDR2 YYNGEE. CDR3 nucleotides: TGTGCCAGCAGTCCCGACGGGGCGAACACCGGGGAGCTGTTTTTT. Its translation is CASSPDGANTGELFF.

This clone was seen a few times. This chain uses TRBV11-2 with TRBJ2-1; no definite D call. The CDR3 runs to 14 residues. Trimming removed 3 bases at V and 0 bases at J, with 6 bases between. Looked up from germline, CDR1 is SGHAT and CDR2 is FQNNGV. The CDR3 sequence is CASSFRGSYNEQFF. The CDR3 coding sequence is TGTGCCAGCAGCTTCAGAGGCTCCTACAATGAGCAGTTCTTC.

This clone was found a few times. The CDR3 DNA reads TGTGCCAGCAGCTTGGTATCCGGGAGCGGCGAGCAGTACTTC. It codes for CASSLVSGSGEQYF. The rearrangement uses TRBV5-6 and TRBJ2-7; D is possibly TRBD2 (6 bases). The V end lost 0 bases, the J end lost 6 bases, and 13 bases lay between the germline ends. CDR1 and CDR2 from the germline V gene are SGHDT and YYEEEE. The CDR3 has 14 residues. Variable domain in full (rest from reference TRBV5-6 and TRBJ2-7): DAGVTQSPTHLIKTRGQQVTLRCSPKSGHDTVSWYQQALGQGPQFIFQYYEEEERQRGNFPDRFSGHQFPNYSSELNVNALLLGDSALYLCASSLVSGSGEQYFGPGTRLTVT.